The clone carrying this TCR beta chain was counted only a few times. The antigen is undetermined. This CDR3 spans 12 amino acids. The germline V and J ends were trimmed by 8 bases and 4 bases, with 11 bases remaining between them. Per the germline V gene, CDR1 is LGHNA and CDR2 is YSLEER. Unique molecular identifiers were used in preparing the TCRbeta library. Using its own MiXCR run on the PCR reads, TCRdb lists one record per CDR3 protein. The repertoire holds 500,000 to 750,000 distinct CDR3 sequences, with approximately 13% as singletons. The sample is drawn from a study of T-cell reconstitution after alpha-beta-depleted transplantation in children. Overall study findings and caveats: The main origin of T-cell counts and diversity one year after transplant was newly produced T cells.

The sequence was collected from a male patient aged 10 to 17 who had a stem cell transplant for acute myeloid leukemia, so the T cells may come from the graft donor. The sequenced sample was PBMCs, mostly from graft donor cells, obtained 360 days after TCRalphabeta/CD19-depleted stem cell transplant. This chain connects TRBV4-3 to TRBJ1-2; D ambiguous. CDR3 residues: CASCTGVYGYTF. The CDR3 nucleotides read TGCGCCAGCTGTACTGGAGTCTATGGCTACACCTTC.